This TCR beta chain is drawn from a study of cytomegalovirus exposure and HLA in healthy donors. The overall study: An early release of data contained 75 million to 90 million unique TCRs, which came from HLA-typed donors.

This clone was recorded only once. Its antigen is unidentified. General observations from the study: In a later analysis, DRB1 alleles had the most associated TCRs; HLA-C alleles the fewest. For TCR beta chains, V- and J-gene trimming was later linked to a missense DCLRE1C variant.

Each of the donors was a healthy bone marrow donor. The CDR3 has 15 residues. CDR1 is SGHDT and CDR2 is YYEEEE in the germline V gene. The V and J ends lost 0 bases and 7 bases, in that order; junction bases with no gene match: 10. Primers: 60 Vbeta forward and 13 Jbeta reverse. The data were produced by immunoSEQ multiplex PCR, yet TCRdb's version contains in-frame clones alone and is incomplete. The sample holds fewer than 130,000 clones, around 86% seen once. Material: PBMCs. The V gene is TRBV5-6, the J gene TRBJ2-7; 7 bases align to TRBD2. This TCR derives from a man aged 40-49 years in good health and CMV-seronegative. CDR3 DNA sequence: TGTGCCAGCAGCTTGGCGGGACTACCAAGGGAAGAGCAGTACTTC. Translating gives CASSLAGLPREEQYF.